This T cell receptor beta chain is drawn from a study of shared clonotypes between healthy human individuals. The CDR3 consists of 11 residues. CDR1 is DFQATT, CDR2 SNEGSKA, per germline (reference sequence). The V and J ends lost 3 bases and 2 bases respectively, with 5 bases between them. Genomic DNA per cell subset filled all wells of several immunoSEQ plates. Data came from immunoSEQ multiplex PCR; TCRdb stores just in-frame clones and leaves some out. This sample has 400,000 to 500,000 clones, with around 78% found just once. Details on this clone: As yet, its antigen is unknown. It differs at one base from a far larger clone, so likely a read error. Other DNA sequences in this specimen translate into the identical CDR3.

Study-wide findings and caveats: Researchers sampled blood only, noting tissue repertoires likely differ.

Sequenced input: PBMCs. The genes are TRBV20-1 and TRBJ2-7, with unresolved D. The sequence came from a woman between 40 and 50 years old in good health. Some clones in this sample may be carry-over from other donors' samples. The CDR3 sequence: CSARGPYEQYF. The CDR3 DNA reads TGCAGTGCTAGGGGCCCCTACGAGCAGTACTTC.